The clone carrying this T cell receptor (beta chain) was counted between two and nine times. MiXCR was run by TCRdb on the 5' RACE reads, yielding one entry per CDR3 protein. The sample has tens of thousands of distinct CDR3 sequences, approximately 12% seen once. Trimming cost V 3 bases and J 5 bases, with 8 bases left between them. CDR1 is SQVTM and CDR2 is ANQGSEA in the germline V gene. The CDR3 length is 12 residues. This sample is part of a study of early T cells in non-severe SARS-CoV-2 infection. The TCR sequence derives from an adult who was a healthcare worker with PCR-confirmed SARS-CoV-2 infection or an uninfected control (not recorded which). The V gene is TRBV29-1, the J gene TRBJ2-4, with unresolved D. The material sequenced was whole blood. CDR3 DNA: TGCAGCGTTGACAGTTTCGAAAACATTCAGTACTTC. Translation: CSVDSFENIQYF.